The sequence of this T cell receptor beta chain was determined in a study of cytomegalovirus exposure and HLA in healthy donors. Findings of the study overall: Reports described diagnosis of cytomegalovirus status by the classifier as highly specific and sensitive.

The CDR3 is made up of 14 amino acids. Germline V gene sequence: CDR1 SGHRS, CDR2 YFSETQ. The V and J ends lost 3 bases and 5 bases, in that order; junction bases with no gene match: 8. Of note for this clone: What it binds is unknown.

TCRdb's table, derived via immunoSEQ multiplex PCR, lists solely in-frame clones and lacks some. The sample has approximately 82,000 clones, roughly 95% seen once. This clonotype originated in a woman in her late teens or twenties in good health and CMV-seronegative. V and J are TRBV5-1 and TRBJ2-7, with 7 bases lining up with TRBD1. The material sequenced was PBMCs. CDR3 sequence: CASSSTGNPDEQYF. CDR3 nucleotides: TGCGCCAGCAGCTCGACAGGGAACCCGGACGAGCAGTACTTC.